These T cell receptor beta chains were read from a single sample in a study of blood T cell repertoires in COVID-19. This table comes from immunoSEQ multiplex PCR, and its TCRdb copy is limited to in-frame clones, with some not included. The sample comprises around 15,000 clones, around 77% of which are singletons, and roughly 14% rests with the top ten. The sample taken for sequencing was peripheral blood. The receptors were gathered from a human donor in a cohort sampled during active COVID-19. Each CDR3 is given with its conserved first and last residue. A D gene is named only where the DNA matches it firmly. Clone sizes are given selectively: once, few, many, or a class where the clone is expanded.

D gene	V gene	J gene	clone size	CDR3 protein
.	TRBV21-1	TRBJ2-1	.	CASPRTLKVKWEQFF
TRBD2	TRBV27	TRBJ2-1	.	CASSPRLAGGGNEQFF
.	TRBV5-1	TRBJ2-3	.	CASSLPGQGGADTQYF
.	TRBV4-1	TRBJ2-7	few	CASSRQNGDYEQYF
.	TRBV6-2/TRBV6-3	TRBJ1-1	.	CASSLHSTPEAFF
.	TRBV9	TRBJ1-2	.	CASRGLSSDGYTF
TRBD2	TRBV11-2	TRBJ2-7	.	CASSILAGSEQYF
TRBD1	TRBV19	TRBJ2-4	.	CASSQTGVRNIQYF
TRBD2	TRBV2	TRBJ2-3	once	CASIRGGEGTDTQYF
TRBD1	TRBV5-4	TRBJ1-3	few	CASSFGGTVSGNTIYF
.	TRBV20-1	TRBJ2-7	.	CSASEPPTYEQYF
.	TRBV21-1	TRBJ2-1	.	CASSRPPGASGPYNEQFF
TRBD1	TRBV10-3	TRBJ1-5	.	CAIRKGQGFGQPQHF
TRBD1	TRBV23-1	TRBJ1-1	once	CASSRKRGPEAFF
.	TRBV6-2/TRBV6-3	TRBJ2-6	.	CASSTQKSSGANVLTF
.	TRBV7-8	TRBJ1-1	.	CASSFGSLNTEAFF
.	TRBV5-6	TRBJ1-2	.	CASSLTQDYGYTF
TRBD2	TRBV9	TRBJ2-7	.	CASSLSSGLGHEQYF
.	TRBV28	TRBJ1-1	medium-sized	CASSFTVNTEAFF
TRBD1	TRBV5-4	TRBJ1-2	few	CASSSSGGPYGYTF
.	TRBV25-1	TRBJ2-1	few	CASSEYSGSANEQFF
.	TRBV30	TRBJ2-5	.	CAWRGAETQYF
.	TRBV5-1	TRBJ2-3	.	CASSVGQRYSTDTQYF
TRBD1	TRBV11-2	TRBJ2-1	.	CASSLGGQTYNEQFF
TRBD2	TRBV7-6	TRBJ2-7	.	CASSLAVGLAGGSAYEQYF
TRBD2	TRBV6-5	TRBJ2-3	.	CASSYGTSSADTQYF
.	TRBV4-1	TRBJ2-5	.	CASSQARTKQETQYF
TRBD1	TRBV10-3	TRBJ2-3	.	CAIKKEGASDTQYF
.	TRBV10-3	TRBJ1-6	.	CAISETGSPDSPLHF
.	TRBV4-3	TRBJ2-7	.	CASSQGGGAYSYEQYF
.	TRBV10-2	TRBJ1-4	.	CASSGGGTNEKLFF
TRBD2	TRBV19	TRBJ2-7	.	CASSQIAGDQGDEQYF
TRBD1	TRBV6-5	TRBJ2-5	.	CASSGTGGAETQYF
TRBD1	TRBV18	TRBJ2-2	few	CASSPGQGNTGELFF
.	TRBV6-6	TRBJ2-6	.	CASKPTGDSGANVLTF
TRBD2	TRBV3-1/TRBV3-2	TRBJ2-5	.	CASSQVREGGETQYF
.	TRBV7-3	TRBJ1-6	.	CASSYGGQNSPLHF
TRBD1	TRBV5-1	TRBJ2-5	.	CASSAGDSQETQYF
.	TRBV7-9	TRBJ2-2	.	CASSSRTNTGELFF
.	TRBV28	TRBJ2-1	few	CASSPDGSSYNEQFF
TRBD2	TRBV6-4	TRBJ2-2	.	CASSDSKLAGDTGELFF
.	TRBV19	TRBJ1-5	.	CASTRERENQPQHF
TRBD2	TRBV6-5	TRBJ2-1	once	CASSSSGGRWGNEQFF
.	TRBV20-1	TRBJ1-5	.	CSASTWQVNQPQHF
.	TRBV7-2	TRBJ1-6	.	CASSLAPLTLAYNSPLHF
.	TRBV9	TRBJ2-2	.	CASSVEDRSTGELFF
TRBD2	TRBV9	TRBJ2-1	.	CASSPSASGAGEQFF
.	TRBV28	TRBJ1-3	few	CASTFPGGRTGNTIYF
.	TRBV23-1	TRBJ2-7	.	CASSQLDRGYEQYF
TRBD1	TRBV3-1/TRBV3-2	TRBJ1-3	.	CASSPRTGGETGNTIYF